What follows are 23 T cell receptor beta chains derived from one specimen sequenced in a study of beta chain features in type 1 diabetes. Study-level findings and limits: Moderate yet significant TCRB CDR3 shortening was seen in Type 1 diabetes patients in all four CD4+ subsets.

Isolated RNA was reverse transcribed in full, so expressed TCRB transcripts were sequenced. Generated by immunoSEQ multiplex PCR, the TCRdb table keeps only in-frame clones and is missing some. The top ten hold roughly 0.013% of the sample, which has a few hundred thousand clones, roughly a quarter seen once. No antigens are known for them. The sequenced sample consisted of naive CD4+ T cells from blood. All receptors come from a woman in her 30s with type 1 diabetes.

This clone was counted a single time. The V gene is TRBV30, the J gene TRBJ2-7; D may be TRBD2 (6 bases). Trimming took 2 bases from V and 3 from J, leaving 11 bases between them. The CDR3 length is 13 residues. In germline, CDR1 is GTSNPN, CDR2 SVGIG (reference sequence). The CDR3 DNA reads as TGTGCCTGGAGTAACCCCGGGGGCTACGAGCAGTACTTC. It yields the protein CAWSNPGGYEQYF.

The CDR3 loop reads CASSLAPGQGPKNIQYF. DNA for the CDR3: TGCGCCAGCAGCCTGGCCCCGGGACAGGGACCCAAAAACATTCAGTACTTC. The chain recombines TRBV5-1 with TRBJ2-4; TRBD1 matches at 9 bases. This CDR3 is built from 17 residues. Germline CDR1 SGHRS, CDR2 YFSETQ. V shed 4 bases and J 2 bases; nucleotides not matched to a gene: 10.

The table lists this clone with a few counts. V and J are TRBV28 and TRBJ1-1; D remains ambiguous. This CDR3 comprises 15 residues. Trimming took 3 bases from V and 0 from J, leaving 11 bases between them. The V gene's germline CDR1 is MDHEN and CDR2 SYDVKM. CDR3 sequence: CASSLSGNMNTEAFF. In nucleotides, the CDR3 is TGTGCCAGCAGTTTGTCGGGAAATATGAACACTGAAGCTTTCTTT.

The rearrangement links TRBV4-1 to TRBJ1-2; D gene ambiguous. Germline V gives CDR1 MGHRA, CDR2 YSYEKL. Trimming took off 0 bases at V and 3 bases at J, with 8 bases between the two ends. This CDR3 spans 14 amino acids. CDR3 DNA sequence: TGCGCCAGCAGCCAAGATAGTACGTACTATGGCTACACCTTC. Residues: CASSQDSTYYGYTF.

CDR3 nucleotide sequence: TGTGCCTGGGCCCCCCCCGGACTAGAGTCGGAGACCCAGTACTTC. Encoded protein: CAWAPPGLESETQYF. The rearrangement links TRBV30 to TRBJ2-5; 7 bases fit TRBD2. The trim removed 5 bases at V and 5 bases at J, leaving 14 bases unmatched. There are 15 residues in the CDR3. Germline CDR1 reads GTSNPN; CDR2 reads SVGIG (reference sequence).

This chain links TRBV19 with TRBJ2-3, with TRBD2 matching 8 bases. Unmatched junction bases numbered 12, after V lost 6 bases and J lost 4 bases. CDR1 is LNHDA, CDR2 SQIVND, per germline (reference sequence). The length of the CDR3 is 16 residues. The CDR3 loop is CASSVIAGSTPDTQYF. CDR3 DNA: TGTGCCAGTAGCGTCATAGCGGGATCAACCCCAGATACGCAGTATTTT.

CDR3 bases: TGTGCCAGCAGTTATGGTGGCAGGGGCTACGAGCAGTACTTC. Amino acid sequence: CASSYGGRGYEQYF. The rearrangement links TRBV6-5 to TRBJ2-7, with D maybe TRBD1 (6 bases). Germline CDR1 reads MNHEY; CDR2 reads SVGAGI. The CDR3 runs to 14 residues. Trimming cost V 3 bases and J 3 bases, with 12 bases left between them.

This chain uses TRBV5-1 with TRBJ2-7; TRBD2 matches at 9 bases. CDR3 size: 16 residues. Germline V gives CDR1 SGHRS, CDR2 YFSETQ. Trimming removed 1 base from V and 2 bases from J; junction bases left unmatched: 7. The CDR3 spells CASSLFSGRRTYEQYF. The DNA for the CDR3 is TGCGCCAGCAGCTTGTTTAGCGGGAGACGAACCTACGAGCAGTACTTC.

V and J are TRBV5-1 and TRBJ2-3, with a weak D call TRBD1 (5 bases). Germline V CDR1 and CDR2: SGHRS, YFSETQ. Between the trimmed V and J ends, which lost 4 bases and 2 bases, there was a span of 8 bases. The CDR3 is 13 residues long. The CDR3 DNA is TGCGCCAGCAGCCTGGACACCACAGATACGCAGTATTTT. Protein: CASSLDTTDTQYF.

The chain uses TRBV19 and TRBJ1-2; possibly TRBD1 for D (5 bases). Per the germline V gene, CDR1 is LNHDA and CDR2 is SQIVND (reference sequence). Deletions cut 6 bases from V and 6 bases from J, with 14 bases between. The CDR3 is made up of 13 amino acids. The CDR3 DNA is TGTGCCAGTAGAAGGGGTCCTATCGATGGCTACACCTTC. It specifies CASRRGPIDGYTF.

This clone was seen a handful of times. The genes are TRBV13 and TRBJ2-7; 8 bases map to TRBD1. The CDR3 sequence is 15 residues long. The V and J ends lost 1 base and 7 bases, in that order; junction bases with no gene match: 9. Germline CDR1 PRHDT, CDR2 FYEKMQ (reference sequence). This CDR3 is CASSLADRGRWEQYF. Here the CDR3 DNA reads TGTGCCAGCAGCTTAGCAGACAGGGGAAGGTGGGAGCAGTACTTC.

The chain joins TRBV18 to TRBJ2-7, with 8 bases lining up with TRBD2. Germline values: CDR1 KGHSH, CDR2 LQKENI. V was clipped by 6 bases and J by 3 bases; unmatched bases: 10. The CDR3 is 15 amino acids. The DNA for the CDR3 is TGTGCCAGCTCCCCCAGGGGCGGGAGGCTCTACGAGCAGTACTTC. This gives the protein CASSPRGGRLYEQYF.

The CDR3 loop reads CASSERRGRETQYF. CDR3 coding DNA: TGTGCCAGCAGTGAAAGGCGGGGCCGGGAGACCCAGTACTTC. The V gene is TRBV25-1, the J gene TRBJ2-5, with D tentatively TRBD2 (6 bases). The CDR3 has 14 residues. V was clipped by 2 bases and J by 5 bases, with 12 bases between them. Germline CDR1 reads MGHDK; CDR2 reads SYGVNS.

This chain connects TRBV7-2 to TRBJ2-7, with D hard to call. Germline V gives CDR1 SGHTA, CDR2 FQGNSA. V dropped 3 bases and J dropped 2 bases, with 5 bases sitting between them. The CDR3 is 12 residues long. CDR3 in DNA: TGTGCCAGCAGCTTGGGCGCCTACGAGCAGTACTTC. Protein: CASSLGAYEQYF.

This chain joins TRBV29-1 and TRBJ1-2; no reliable D call. Germline V CDR1 and CDR2: SQVTM, ANQGSEA. The CDR3 contains 12 residues. Trimming shortened V by 7 bases and J by 5 bases, and 14 bases separated the two germline ends. As DNA, the CDR3 is TGCAGCGCTATCGCGGGTCCATATGGCTACACCTTC. It encodes CSAIAGPYGYTF.

This clone was seen only a few times. The V gene is TRBV29-1, the J gene TRBJ2-3; TRBD1 matches 8 bases. The germline gives CDR1 SQVTM, CDR2 ANQGSEA. The CDR3 is made up of 15 amino acids. V shed 7 bases and J 0 bases; nucleotides not matched to a gene: 9. CDR3 in DNA: TGCAGCGGCAAGGGACAGGACGCTAGCACAGATACGCAGTATTTT. Its protein product is CSGKGQDASTDTQYF.

This clone was detected once. This chain joins TRBV18 and TRBJ2-7; D might be TRBD1 (6 bases). Germline CDR1 is KGHSH and CDR2 is LQKENI. The CDR3 is 14 amino acids. Trimming removed 3 bases from V and 5 bases from J, with 14 bases in between. The CDR3 DNA is TGTGCCAGCTCACCGGCACAGGGTGTCCACGAGCAGTACTTC. Its protein product is CASSPAQGVHEQYF.

Only a few counts were recorded for this clone. This chain links TRBV4-1 with TRBJ2-1; no definite D call. V lost 0 bases and J 7 bases, leaving 10 bases between the germline ends. The germline gives CDR1 MGHRA, CDR2 YSYEKL. This CDR3 region has 14 residues. The CDR3 DNA reads TGCGCCAGCAGCCAAGAAAACTACCGAAATGAGCAGTTCTTC. Translated: CASSQENYRNEQFF.

V usage is TRBV28 and J usage is TRBJ2-5, with TRBD1 matching over 11 bases. Germline V gives CDR1 MDHEN, CDR2 SYDVKM. V trimming: 8 bases; J trimming: 7 bases; junction bases outside the gene matches: 9. There are 14 residues in the CDR3. The chain's CDR3 is CASRTPGQGGTQYF. Written as DNA, the CDR3 is TGTGCCAGCCGGACCCCGGGACAGGGGGGGACCCAGTACTTC.

This chain uses TRBV30 with TRBJ2-4; D may be TRBD2 (7 bases). CDR3 size: 15 residues. Looked up from germline, CDR1 is GTSNPN and CDR2 is SVGIG (reference sequence). Trimming pared 3 bases from V and 4 bases from J, leaving 16 bases between. Here the CDR3 DNA reads TGTGCCTGGAGCCAGAGGGGGAGGGCAAAAAACATTCAGTACTTC. Residues: CAWSQRGRAKNIQYF.

The gene calls are TRBV18 and TRBJ2-5; TRBD2 matches 8 bases. V lost 3 bases to trimming and J lost 1 base; unmatched junction nucleotides: 1. CDR3 length equals 14 residues. Germline assignment: CDR1 KGHSH and CDR2 LQKENI. CDR3 nucleotide sequence: TGTGCCAGCTCACCGACTAGCGCCCAAGAGACCCAGTACTTC. Its translation: CASSPTSAQETQYF.

The rearrangement joins TRBV21-1 to TRBJ2-7; the table's D call, TRBD1, was not checked against the DNA. TRBV21-1 is given as a pseudogene. The CDR3 has 17 residues. Here the CDR3 reads CASSPQFGDSTNYEQYF. The CDR3 DNA follows: TGTGCCAGCAGCCCGCAGTTTGGGGACAGCACCAACTACGAGCAGTACTTC.

The V gene is TRBV4-1, the J gene TRBJ2-4; D is uncertain. In germline, CDR1 is MGHRA, CDR2 YSYEKL. V was cut by 0 bases and J by 0 bases, with 12 bases left in between. The CDR3 is made up of 17 amino acids. CDR3 coding DNA: TGCGCCAGCAGCCAAGACCCCGGTCTTCTAGCCAAAAACATTCAGTACTTC. Translation gives CASSQDPGLLAKNIQYF.